One sample yielded the 24 T cell receptor beta chains listed below, sequenced in a study of blood T cell repertoires in COVID-19. Assay: immunoSEQ multiplex PCR; the TCRdb copy retains only in-frame clones and omits some. Among roughly 40,000 clones listed, roughly 88% were seen once. Material for sequencing was peripheral blood. The receptors here all came from a human donor in a cohort sampled during active COVID-19.

V and J are TRBV28 and TRBJ1-6, with TRBD1 identical over 7 bases. Germline loops: CDR1 MDHEN, CDR2 SYDVKM. After removal of 3 bases from V and 3 bases from J, the junction contained 8 bases not matched to a gene. This CDR3 contains 17 residues. In nucleotides, the CDR3 is TGTGCCAGCAGTTTCTCAGGGGGAGCTAACTATAATTCACCCCTCCACTTT. This translates into CASSFSGGANYNSPLHF.

The chain uses TRBV9 and TRBJ1-2, with D perhaps TRBD1 (5 bases). Germline CDR1 is SGDLS and CDR2 is YYNGEE. The CDR3 extends over 15 amino acids. V was trimmed by 0 bases and J by 4 bases, leaving 13 bases between them. Written as DNA, the CDR3 is TGTGCCAGCAGCGTAGACGGGGGGAAGGGCTATGGCTACACCTTC. It codes for CASSVDGGKGYGYTF.

The chain carries TRBV7-2 and TRBJ1-5, with D possibly TRBD1 on 5 matching bases. The CDR3 sequence is 13 residues long. Trimming shortened V by 4 bases and J by 4 bases, and 8 bases separated the two germline ends. Germline CDR1 reads SGHTA; CDR2 reads FQGNSA. CDR3 in DNA: TGTGCCAGCAGCTATGGGGGGAATCAGCCCCAGCATTTT. Its translation is CASSYGGNQPQHF.

The chain couples TRBV7-9 to TRBJ2-1, with D maybe TRBD1 (6 bases). The CDR3 loop spans 16 amino acids. Germline CDR1 is SEHNR and CDR2 is FQNEAQ (reference sequence). The germline V and J ends were trimmed by 4 bases and 4 bases, with 17 bases remaining between them. CDR3 residues: CASSSPRQVVYNEQFF. CDR3 bases: TGTGCCAGCAGCTCACCGCGACAGGTTGTTTACAATGAGCAGTTCTTC.

J is TRBJ1-4 and V is TRBV9, with a tentative D call TRBD1 (5 bases). The CDR3 runs to 18 residues. V dropped 0 bases and J dropped 2 bases, with 17 bases sitting between them. CDR1 is SGDLS and CDR2 is YYNGEE in the germline V gene. CDR3 nucleotides: TGTGCCAGCAGCGTAGCCAGGGATCGAGGTAGCACTAATGAAAAACTGTTTTTT. This gives the protein CASSVARDRGSTNEKLFF. The whole variable domain, filled in from reference TRBV9 and TRBJ1-4, reads DSGVTQTPKHLITATGQRVTLRCSPRSGDLSVYWYQQSLDQGLQFLIQYYNGEERAKGNILERFSAQQFPDLHSELNLSSLELGDSALYFCASSVARDRGSTNEKLFFGSGTQLSVL.

The V gene is TRBV5-1, the J gene TRBJ1-4, with TRBD1 matching 8 bases. The ends lost 0 bases at V and 7 bases at J; junction bases unmatched: 2. The CDR3 runs to 14 residues. The V gene's germline CDR1 is SGHRS and CDR2 YFSETQ. The CDR3 loop is CASSLGTGSEKLFF. Here the CDR3 DNA reads TGCGCCAGCAGCTTGGGGACAGGGAGTGAAAAACTGTTTTTT.

This chain links TRBV28 with TRBJ2-3, with D possibly being TRBD1 (5 bases). Germline V lookup: CDR1 MDHEN, CDR2 SYDVKM. V gave up 3 bases and J gave up 1 base, with 11 bases separating them. The CDR3 length is 15 residues. The CDR3 region has the DNA TGTGCCAGCAGTTTTTCGCTAGGGGGCACAGATACGCAGTATTTT. It yields the protein CASSFSLGGTDTQYF. Combining the CDR3 with reference TRBV28 and TRBJ2-3 gives the whole variable domain DVKVTQSSRYLVKRTGEKVFLECVQDMDHENMFWYRQDPGLGLRLIYFSYDVKMKEKGDIPEGYSVSREKKERFSLILESASTNQTSMYLCASSFSLGGTDTQYFGPGTRLTVL.

In DNA, the CDR3 is TGCAGTGCAAGGCGGATTTACGAGCAGTACTTC. The encoded protein is CSARRIYEQYF. This rearrangement joins TRBV20-1 to TRBJ2-7, with unresolved D. Deletions cut 6 bases from V and 4 bases from J, with 10 bases between. Germline values: CDR1 DFQATT, CDR2 SNEGSKA (reference sequence). The CDR3 is 11 residues long.

As DNA, the CDR3 is TGTGCCAGCAGCTTGGGACACCCAGGCTCCTACGAGCAGTACTTC. It codes for CASSLGHPGSYEQYF. J is TRBJ2-7 and V is TRBV7-3; TRBD1 might be the D (6 bases). The CDR3 runs to 15 residues. Germline V lookup: CDR1 SGHTA, CDR2 FQGTGA. The V end lost 3 bases, the J end lost 0 bases, and 12 bases lay between the germline ends. The entire variable domain, with the rest obtained from reference TRBV7-3 and TRBJ2-7, is as follows: GAGVSQTPSNKVTEKGKYVELRCDPISGHTALYWYRQSLGQGPEFLIYFQGTGAADDSGLPNDRFFAVRPEGSVSTLKIQRTERGDSAVYLCASSLGHPGSYEQYFGPGTRLTVT.

In this sample, this clone turned up once. The gene calls are TRBV7-2 and TRBJ2-2; 8 bases are shared with TRBD1. J was trimmed by 0 bases and V by 5 bases; bases with no gene match: 8. The germline CDR1 and CDR2 sequences are SGHTA and FQGNSA. This CDR3 comprises 17 residues. This chain's CDR3 is CASSITSDRANTGELFF. CDR3 nucleotide sequence: TGTGCCAGCAGCATTACCTCGGACAGGGCGAACACCGGGGAGCTGTTTTTT.

Many counts were recorded for this clone. The rearrangement uses TRBV11-3 and TRBJ2-1, with 12 bases aligning to TRBD2. This CDR3 spans 16 amino acids. Per the germline V gene, CDR1 is SGHNT and CDR2 is YENEEA. V lost 2 bases, J lost 3 bases, and 2 bases stayed unmatched. CDR3 sequence reads: CASSLLAGGHYNEQFF. The CDR3 DNA follows: TGTGCCAGCAGCTTACTAGCGGGGGGGCACTACAATGAGCAGTTCTTC.

The sample holds many counts of this clone. The chain links TRBV5-1 to TRBJ1-4, with 8 bases lining up with TRBD1. CDR1 and CDR2 from the germline V gene are SGHRS and YFSETQ. CDR3 size: 16 residues. V lost 0 bases to trimming and J lost 3 bases; unmatched junction nucleotides: 4. The CDR3 coding sequence is TGCGCCAGCAGCTTGGGACAGGGGACGTCTAATGAAAAACTGTTTTTT. The encoded protein is CASSLGQGTSNEKLFF. Drawing the rest from reference TRBV5-1 and TRBJ1-4, the complete variable domain is KAGVTQTPRYLIKTRGQQVTLSCSPISGHRSVSWYQQTPGQGLQFLFEYFSETQRNKGNFPGRFSGRQFSNSRSEMNVSTLELGDSALYLCASSLGQGTSNEKLFFGSGTQLSVL.

The V gene is TRBV5-6, the J gene TRBJ2-7; 9 bases fit TRBD2. The length of the CDR3 is 15 residues. CDR1 and CDR2 (germline): SGHDT, YYEEEE. V trimming: 4 bases; J trimming: 3 bases; junction bases outside the gene matches: 8. The CDR3 sequence: CASSLPSGGRYEQYF. CDR3 sequence (DNA): TGTGCCAGCAGCCTGCCGAGCGGGGGGCGCTACGAGCAGTACTTC.

This clone was seen only once. V is TRBV29-1 and J is TRBJ2-7; D gene uncertain. Germline V gene lookup returns CDR1 SQVTM and CDR2 ANQGSEA. The V end lost 7 bases, the J end lost 4 bases, and 11 bases lay between the germline ends. The length of the CDR3 is 11 residues. The CDR3 DNA reads as TGCAGCGCTGCTAACTATTACGAGCAGTACTTC. Residues: CSAANYYEQYF.

J is TRBJ2-1 and V is TRBV12-5; D is possibly TRBD2 (7 bases). V was cut by 7 bases and J by 8 bases, with 21 bases left in between. This CDR3 spans 15 amino acids. The germline V gene encodes CDR1 LGHNT and CDR2 FRNRAP. The chain's CDR3 is CASALEGGPGDEQFF. The DNA for the CDR3 is TGTGCTAGTGCCCTAGAGGGGGGGCCCGGGGATGAGCAGTTCTTC.

The CDR3 loop is CASSLGLSSGVQETQYF. In DNA form, the CDR3 reads TGCGCCAGCAGCTTGGGTTTGTCTAGCGGCGTCCAAGAGACCCAGTACTTC. The J gene is TRBJ2-5, the V gene TRBV5-1, with 7 nucleotides matching TRBD2. Germline CDR1 is SGHRS and CDR2 is YFSETQ. J was trimmed by 1 base and V by 0 bases; bases with no gene match: 9. This CDR3 contains 17 residues.

The J gene is TRBJ1-6, the V gene TRBV10-3; TRBD1 aligns across 7 bases. The CDR3 totals 13 residues. V shed 8 bases and J 9 bases; nucleotides not matched to a gene: 7. The germline CDR1 and CDR2 sequences are ENHRY and SYGVKD. For the CDR3, the DNA is TGTGCCATCGGAGGGGGCCACGGTTCACCCCTCCACTTT. As protein: CAIGGGHGSPLHF.

In regard to this clone: This may be a read error: a much more frequent sequence differs by one nucleotide. Other nucleotide sequences in the sample specify the same CDR3. The V call is TRBV24-1, the J call TRBJ1-5; D remains ambiguous. The CDR3 sequence is 13 residues long. Germline V lookup: CDR1 KGHDR, CDR2 SFDVKD. The V gene lost 6 bases and the J gene lost 1 base, with 6 bases spanning the gap. Here the CDR3 reads CATSPGSNQPQHF. The CDR3 nucleotides are TGTGCCACCAGTCCGGGGAGCAATCAGCCCCAGCATTTT.

The J gene is TRBJ1-1, the V gene TRBV6-2 or TRBV6-3; TRBD1 is a possible D gene (6 bases). The CDR3 loop spans 14 amino acids. Germline CDR1 MNHEY, CDR2 SVGEGT. Deletions cut 2 bases from V and 8 bases from J, with 15 bases between. The CDR3 region is CASSYRPYRVEAFF. As DNA, the CDR3 is TGTGCCAGCAGTTACCGCCCTTACAGGGTAGAAGCTTTCTTT.

The V call is TRBV5-1, the J call TRBJ2-6; D is possibly TRBD1 (6 bases). V shed 5 bases and J shed 0 bases, with 21 bases lying between them. CDR1 and CDR2 (germline): SGHRS, YFSETQ. The CDR3 length is 19 residues. CDR3 DNA sequence: TGCGCCAGCAGAGATAGGGGGACATCGTCTATCTCTGGGGCCAACGTCCTGACTTTC. Protein sequence: CASRDRGTSSISGANVLTF.

CDR3 loop: CASNRQTGTNSPLHF. The DNA for the CDR3 is TGTGCCAGCAACCGACAAACAGGGACTAATTCACCCCTCCACTTT. The gene calls are TRBV11-2 and TRBJ1-6; perhaps TRBD1 as D (6 bases). V was trimmed by 7 bases and J by 6 bases, leaving 16 bases between them. This CDR3 has 15 amino acids. The germline V gene has CDR1 SGHAT and CDR2 FQNNGV.

V is TRBV13 and J is TRBJ2-7; 7 nucleotides align to TRBD1. The CDR3 runs to 14 residues. After removal of 4 bases from V and 3 bases from J, the junction contained 6 bases not matched to a gene. The germline V gene encodes CDR1 PRHDT and CDR2 FYEKMQ (reference sequence). This CDR3 is CASSSGTAHYEQYF. CDR3 nucleotide sequence: TGTGCCAGCAGCTCCGGGACAGCACACTACGAGCAGTACTTC.

The chain couples TRBV3-1 (or the pseudogene TRBV3-2) to TRBJ2-7; TRBD1 is a possible D gene (6 bases). V was trimmed by 1 base and J by 0 bases, leaving 7 bases between them. CDR3 size: 14 residues. Germline assignment: CDR1 LGHDT and CDR2 YNNKEL (reference sequence). Here the CDR3 reads CASSQGRGSYEQYF. Here the CDR3 DNA reads TGTGCCAGCAGCCAAGGCAGGGGCTCCTACGAGCAGTACTTC.

This clone was seen once. The chain employs TRBV10-2 and TRBJ2-1; TRBD2 aligns across 9 bases. Germline lookup yields CDR1 WSHSY and CDR2 SAAADI. The CDR3 loop spans 14 amino acids. Losses at the gene ends were 5 bases for V and 3 bases for J; bases not matched to a gene: 2. In DNA form, the CDR3 reads TGCGCCAGCAGTCAGCGGGGGGTCTACAATGAGCAGTTCTTC. Amino acids: CASSQRGVYNEQFF.